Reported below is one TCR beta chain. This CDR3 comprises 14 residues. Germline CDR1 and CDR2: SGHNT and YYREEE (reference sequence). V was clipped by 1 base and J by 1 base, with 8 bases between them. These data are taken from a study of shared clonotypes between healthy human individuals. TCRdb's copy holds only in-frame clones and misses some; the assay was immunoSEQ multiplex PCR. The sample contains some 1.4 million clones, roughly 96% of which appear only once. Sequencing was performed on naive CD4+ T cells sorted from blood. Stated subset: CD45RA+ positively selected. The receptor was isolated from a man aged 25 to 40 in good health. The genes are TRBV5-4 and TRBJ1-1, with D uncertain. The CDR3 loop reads CASSLSGRNTEAFF. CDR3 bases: TGTGCCAGCAGCTTGTCTGGTCGGAACACTGAAGCTTTCTTT.